The rows below give T cell receptor beta chains drawn from one sample of a study of blood T cell repertoires in COVID-19. Sequencing used immunoSEQ multiplex PCR; TCRdb keeps in-frame clones, though not all of them. The sample has approximately 310,000 clones, about nine tenths seen once. Sequencing used PBMCs or T cells enriched from blood (not recorded which). Every receptor here comes from a man between 60 and 75 years old who had recovered from COVID-19. The CDR3 runs from the conserved cysteine through the conserved F or W. D genes are given only for firm matches. Rows give clone size only sometimes, using once, few, many, or a class for an expanded clone.

d_call: TRBD1
clone_size: .
j_call: TRBJ1-3
v_call: TRBV3-1/TRBV3-2
cdr3_nt: TGTGCCAGCAGCCACCGACAGGGGAACTACTCTGGAAACACCATATATTTT
cdr3_aa: CASSHRQGNYSGNTIYF

d_call: TRBD2
clone_size: .
j_call: TRBJ2-3
v_call: TRBV5-4
cdr3_nt: TGTGCCAGCAGCCCCGGGACTAGCGGGAGGGATACGCAGTATTTT
cdr3_aa: CASSPGTSGRDTQYF

d_call: .
clone_size: once
j_call: TRBJ1-6
v_call: TRBV12-3/TRBV12-4
cdr3_nt: TGTGCCAGCAGTTTAGGGGCTGGATCACCCCTCCACTTT
cdr3_aa: CASSLGAGSPLHF

d_call: .
clone_size: .
j_call: TRBJ1-5
v_call: TRBV15
cdr3_nt: TGTGCCACCAGCACAGGGTTCGGCAATCAGCCCCAGCATTTT
cdr3_aa: CATSTGFGNQPQHF

d_call: .
clone_size: once
j_call: TRBJ1-2
v_call: TRBV28
cdr3_nt: TGTGCCAGCAGTTTACAGGGCCTTGGCTACACCTTC
cdr3_aa: CASSLQGLGYTF

d_call: TRBD2
clone_size: .
j_call: TRBJ2-1
v_call: TRBV11-2
cdr3_nt: TGTGCCAGCAGCTGGACGGAGGGACTAGCGGGAGTGAATCAGCAGTTCTTC
cdr3_aa: CASSWTEGLAGVNQQFF

d_call: .
clone_size: .
j_call: TRBJ2-1
v_call: TRBV5-1
cdr3_nt: TGCGCCAGCAGCTGGGATCTAGCGTCGGCCTACAATGAGCAGTTCTTC
cdr3_aa: CASSWDLASAYNEQFF

d_call: TRBD2
clone_size: .
j_call: TRBJ2-7
v_call: TRBV7-2
cdr3_nt: TGTGCCAGCAAAGAGCGGGAGGGTTACGAGCAGTACTTC
cdr3_aa: CASKEREGYEQYF

d_call: TRBD2
clone_size: .
j_call: TRBJ2-1
v_call: TRBV11-2
cdr3_nt: TGTGCCAGCAGCTTAGTACTAGCGGGAGCTAACAATGAGCAGTTCTTC
cdr3_aa: CASSLVLAGANNEQFF

d_call: .
clone_size: .
j_call: TRBJ2-2
v_call: TRBV5-6
cdr3_nt: TGTGCCAGCAGCTTAAGGTACAGGACCGGGGAGCTGTTTTTT
cdr3_aa: CASSLRYRTGELFF

d_call: .
clone_size: .
j_call: TRBJ2-1
v_call: TRBV19
cdr3_nt: TGTGCCAGTACCAACCTTGGGGGAGGTGAGCAGTTCTTC
cdr3_aa: CASTNLGGGEQFF

d_call: .
clone_size: .
j_call: TRBJ1-1
v_call: TRBV5-1
cdr3_nt: TGCGCCAGCAGCCGATCCCAGGGGATGGGGGAAGCTTTCTTT
cdr3_aa: CASSRSQGMGEAFF

d_call: .
clone_size: .
j_call: TRBJ1-6
v_call: TRBV9
cdr3_nt: TGTGCCAGCAGCGGTGGGGCCTTGTCACCCCTCCACTTT
cdr3_aa: CASSGGALSPLHF

d_call: TRBD1
clone_size: .
j_call: TRBJ2-7
v_call: TRBV18
cdr3_nt: TGTGCCAGCTCACCATCGACAGGGGACCCCTACGAGCAGTACTTC
cdr3_aa: CASSPSTGDPYEQYF

d_call: TRBD1
clone_size: .
j_call: TRBJ1-2
v_call: TRBV27
cdr3_nt: TGTGCCAGCCTCCTTGACAGAGGGGGCTGGCCCTATGGCTACACCTTC
cdr3_aa: CASLLDRGGWPYGYTF

d_call: .
clone_size: .
j_call: TRBJ1-6
v_call: TRBV2
cdr3_nt: TGTGCCAGCGGGGGGGAGGATCATAATTCACCCCTCCACTTT
cdr3_aa: CASGGEDHNSPLHF

d_call: .
clone_size: once
j_call: TRBJ1-1
v_call: TRBV9
cdr3_nt: TGTGCCAGCAGCGTCGCTCCCGGGAACACTGAAGCTTTCTTT
cdr3_aa: CASSVAPGNTEAFF

d_call: .
clone_size: .
j_call: TRBJ2-7
v_call: TRBV29-1
cdr3_nt: TGCAGCGGTCAGGGCTTAAACTCCTACGAGCAGTACTTC
cdr3_aa: CSGQGLNSYEQYF

d_call: TRBD1
clone_size: .
j_call: TRBJ1-5
v_call: TRBV27
cdr3_nt: TGTGCCAGCAGTAAGGACAGGGGCGGCAATCAGCCCCAGCATTTT
cdr3_aa: CASSKDRGGNQPQHF

d_call: .
clone_size: once
j_call: TRBJ1-2
v_call: TRBV19
cdr3_nt: TGTGCCAGTAGTATTCCGTTTTCCAGGGCCGGCGGCTACACCTTC
cdr3_aa: CASSIPFSRAGGYTF

d_call: TRBD2
clone_size: .
j_call: TRBJ2-1
v_call: TRBV5-1
cdr3_nt: TGCGCCAGCAGCTTGGCGACTAGCGGCTCCTACAATGAGCAGTTCTTC
cdr3_aa: CASSLATSGSYNEQFF

d_call: .
clone_size: .
j_call: TRBJ2-1
v_call: TRBV2
cdr3_nt: TGTGCCAGCAGTGAAACCACTTCCTACAATGAGCAGTTCTTC
cdr3_aa: CASSETTSYNEQFF

d_call: TRBD1
clone_size: few
j_call: TRBJ1-1
v_call: TRBV5-4
cdr3_nt: TGTGCCAGCAGCATGGGACAGGGGAGATTGAACACTGAAGCTTTCTTT
cdr3_aa: CASSMGQGRLNTEAFF

d_call: .
clone_size: .
j_call: TRBJ2-2
v_call: TRBV7-3
cdr3_nt: TGTGCCAGCAGCTTAACGGGAGTGGGCAGGTCTAACACCGGGGAGCTGTTTTTT
cdr3_aa: CASSLTGVGRSNTGELFF

d_call: .
clone_size: .
j_call: TRBJ1-2
v_call: TRBV2
cdr3_nt: TGTGCCAGCACGCGCTATGGCTACACCTTC
cdr3_aa: CASTRYGYTF

d_call: TRBD1
clone_size: few
j_call: TRBJ1-5
v_call: TRBV18
cdr3_nt: TGTGCCAGCTCACCAACAGGGGTGAATTCCCGCAATCAGCCCCAGCATTTT
cdr3_aa: CASSPTGVNSRNQPQHF

d_call: TRBD1
clone_size: .
j_call: TRBJ1-3
v_call: TRBV5-1
cdr3_nt: TGCGCCAGCAGCAAAAGTCCAGGGACAGGGTCTGGAAACACCATATATTTT
cdr3_aa: CASSKSPGTGSGNTIYF

d_call: TRBD1
clone_size: .
j_call: TRBJ1-2
v_call: TRBV28
cdr3_nt: TGTGCCAGCAGTCCGAAGGGGGCTCTCTATGGCTACACCTTC
cdr3_aa: CASSPKGALYGYTF

d_call: TRBD2
clone_size: once
j_call: TRBJ2-1
v_call: TRBV9
cdr3_nt: TGTGCCAGCAGCGTTTCAGGACTAGCGGGGACGGAGCAGTTCTTC
cdr3_aa: CASSVSGLAGTEQFF

d_call: TRBD1
clone_size: few
j_call: TRBJ2-7
v_call: TRBV5-1
cdr3_nt: TGCGCCAGCAGCCAGATTGCCGGGACAGGTCTCAACGAGCAGTACTTC
cdr3_aa: CASSQIAGTGLNEQYF

d_call: .
clone_size: .
j_call: TRBJ2-5
v_call: TRBV7-2
cdr3_nt: TGTGCCAGCAGCTTGGAAAGGACAGAAGAGACCCAGTACTTC
cdr3_aa: CASSLERTEETQYF

d_call: .
clone_size: .
j_call: TRBJ1-2
v_call: TRBV15
cdr3_nt: TGTGCCACCAGCAGAGCTCGACAGAACTATGGCTACACCTTC
cdr3_aa: CATSRARQNYGYTF

d_call: TRBD2
clone_size: .
j_call: TRBJ2-7
v_call: TRBV7-9
cdr3_nt: TGTGCCAGCAGCCCCCGGACTAGCGGCTACGAGCAGTACTTC
cdr3_aa: CASSPRTSGYEQYF

d_call: TRBD2
clone_size: .
j_call: TRBJ2-1
v_call: TRBV6-5
cdr3_nt: TGTGCCAGCAGTTACACTAGCGGATCCTACAATGAGCAGTTCTTC
cdr3_aa: CASSYTSGSYNEQFF

d_call: TRBD2
clone_size: .
j_call: TRBJ2-1
v_call: TRBV9
cdr3_nt: TGTGCCAGCAGCGAGAGGGCTAGCGGGGTAAACAATGAGCAGTTCTTC
cdr3_aa: CASSERASGVNNEQFF

d_call: TRBD2
clone_size: once
j_call: TRBJ2-5
v_call: TRBV30
cdr3_nt: TGTGCCTGGAGTGTAAGGCCAGCGGGAGGCCAAGAGACCCAGTACTTC
cdr3_aa: CAWSVRPAGGQETQYF

d_call: .
clone_size: .
j_call: TRBJ1-6
v_call: TRBV6-5
cdr3_nt: TGTGCCAGCAGTTATGAGAGAGCCGATTCACCCCTCCACTTT
cdr3_aa: CASSYERADSPLHF

d_call: TRBD2
clone_size: .
j_call: TRBJ2-1
v_call: TRBV5-4
cdr3_nt: TGTGCCAGCAGCCACACTAGCGGGGGGAAGGGGAATGAGCAGTTCTTC
cdr3_aa: CASSHTSGGKGNEQFF

d_call: .
clone_size: .
j_call: TRBJ2-6
v_call: TRBV5-1
cdr3_nt: TGCGCCAGCAGCTTGGTCGCTATCCGGCGGACACCCCCTTCTGGGGCCAACGTCCTGACTTTC
cdr3_aa: CASSLVAIRRTPPSGANVLTF

d_call: .
clone_size: .
j_call: TRBJ1-3
v_call: TRBV24-1
cdr3_nt: TGTGCCACCCAGGAGGATGAAACTACTGGAAACACCATATATTTT
cdr3_aa: CATQEDETTGNTIYF

d_call: TRBD1
clone_size: .
j_call: TRBJ1-1
v_call: TRBV20-1
cdr3_nt: TGCAGTGCTAGTAGGACAGGGGCCCCGGACACTGAAGCTTTCTTT
cdr3_aa: CSASRTGAPDTEAFF

d_call: .
clone_size: .
j_call: TRBJ2-3
v_call: TRBV28
cdr3_nt: TGTGCCAGCAGTTTGGGGGGGCGCACAGATACGCAGTATTTT
cdr3_aa: CASSLGGRTDTQYF

d_call: TRBD1
clone_size: .
j_call: TRBJ1-1
v_call: TRBV7-3
cdr3_nt: TGTGCCAGCAGTATGACAGGGGACACTGAAGCTTTCTTT
cdr3_aa: CASSMTGDTEAFF

d_call: .
clone_size: .
j_call: TRBJ1-1
v_call: TRBV28
cdr3_nt: TGTGCCAGCAGTTTCGGGGGTTCGAGCACTGAAGCTTTCTTT
cdr3_aa: CASSFGGSSTEAFF

d_call: .
clone_size: few
j_call: TRBJ1-3
v_call: TRBV7-9
cdr3_nt: TGTGCCAGCAGCTTGGTACAACAGGGTGGAAACACCATATATTTT
cdr3_aa: CASSLVQQGGNTIYF

d_call: TRBD1
clone_size: once
j_call: TRBJ1-2
v_call: TRBV27
cdr3_nt: TGTGCCAGCAGCCGACTATCGGACAGGGGTGGCTACACCTTC
cdr3_aa: CASSRLSDRGGYTF

d_call: .
clone_size: .
j_call: TRBJ2-1
v_call: TRBV27
cdr3_nt: TGTGCCAGCAGTCCGATAGAAGGGGCTAACCTCTACAATGAGCAGTTCTTC
cdr3_aa: CASSPIEGANLYNEQFF

d_call: TRBD1
clone_size: .
j_call: TRBJ1-5
v_call: TRBV28
cdr3_nt: TGTGCCAGCAGTTCCCAGGGACAGGGGGCCGGTCAGCCCCAGCATTTT
cdr3_aa: CASSSQGQGAGQPQHF

d_call: .
clone_size: .
j_call: TRBJ2-5
v_call: TRBV29-1
cdr3_nt: TGCAGCGTTGAAGATACCGGGAGTTCGGAGACCCAGTACTTC
cdr3_aa: CSVEDTGSSETQYF

d_call: TRBD1
clone_size: once
j_call: TRBJ1-1
v_call: TRBV28
cdr3_nt: TGTGCCAGCAGTTTAGAAGGGGGCGTCACTGAAGCTTTCTTT
cdr3_aa: CASSLEGGVTEAFF

d_call: .
clone_size: .
j_call: TRBJ2-1
v_call: TRBV18
cdr3_nt: TGTGCCAGCTCACAAACCGGGACTTACAATGAGCAGTTCTTC
cdr3_aa: CASSQTGTYNEQFF

d_call: .
clone_size: .
j_call: TRBJ2-3
v_call: TRBV5-1
cdr3_nt: TGCGCCAGCAGCTTGGTGGCCACAGATACGCAGTATTTT
cdr3_aa: CASSLVATDTQYF

d_call: TRBD1
clone_size: .
j_call: TRBJ2-3
v_call: TRBV6-5
cdr3_nt: TGTGCCAGCAGATTACAGGGGGGCGCAGATACGCAGTATTTT
cdr3_aa: CASRLQGGADTQYF

d_call: .
clone_size: .
j_call: TRBJ2-3
v_call: TRBV24-1
cdr3_nt: TGTGCCACCAGTGATTCATTGGGGGCACTAGCGAGAAACACAGATACGCAGTATTTT
cdr3_aa: CATSDSLGALARNTDTQYF

d_call: .
clone_size: .
j_call: TRBJ1-2
v_call: TRBV28
cdr3_nt: TGTGCCAGCACCTCACGGGGCTATGGCTACACCTTC
cdr3_aa: CASTSRGYGYTF

d_call: .
clone_size: .
j_call: TRBJ1-2
v_call: TRBV28
cdr3_nt: TGTGCCAGCACTCAACCTATCGGCAGGGCGTACCCTAACTATGGCTACACCTTC
cdr3_aa: CASTQPIGRAYPNYGYTF